The 23 T cell receptor beta chains below all came from one sample that was sequenced in a study of blood T cell repertoires in COVID-19. TCRdb keeps only in-frame clones here, not all; method: immunoSEQ multiplex PCR. The table includes 200,000 to 300,000 clones, more than 85% detected once. The sample taken for sequencing was PBMCs or T cells enriched from blood (not recorded which). All receptors derive from a woman between 25 and 40 years old who had recovered from COVID-19.

The chain joins TRBV4-2 to TRBJ2-1; 10 nucleotides match TRBD2. V lost 2 bases and J lost 7; bases outside the gene matches: 11. The CDR3 spans 17 residues. Per germline, CDR1 LGHNA and CDR2 YNFKEQ. This CDR3 is CASSQNARLAGVNEQFF. The CDR3 region has the DNA TGTGCCAGCAGCCAAAATGCTCGGCTAGCGGGAGTAAATGAGCAGTTCTTC.

The rearrangement joins TRBV7-8 to TRBJ2-5, with TRBD1 matching over 10 bases. The V gene's germline CDR1 is SGHVS and CDR2 FQNEAQ. Germline trimming cut 2 bases from V and 7 bases from J; bases unmatched to any gene: 10. The CDR3 sequence is 16 residues long. CDR3 sequence: CASSLRRTGGQGTQYF. The CDR3 DNA follows: TGTGCCAGCAGCTTAAGACGGACAGGGGGGCAGGGGACCCAGTACTTC.

The chain recombines TRBV7-9 with TRBJ1-3; 9 bases map to TRBD1. The CDR3 sequence is 18 residues long. The trim removed 4 bases at V and 0 bases at J, leaving 10 bases unmatched. Germline V gives CDR1 SEHNR, CDR2 FQNEAQ (reference sequence). CDR3 protein: CASSSQGAGAHSGNTIYF. CDR3 coding DNA: TGTGCCAGCAGCTCACAGGGGGCAGGGGCCCACTCTGGAAACACCATATATTTT. Complete variable domain (other parts from reference TRBV7-9 and TRBJ1-3): DTGVSQNPRHKITKRGQNVTFRCDPISEHNRLYWYRQTLGQGPEFLTYFQNEAQLEKSRLLSDRFSAERPKGSFSTLEIQRTEQGDSAMYLCASSSQGAGAHSGNTIYFGEGSWLTVV.

The chain combines TRBV7-9 with TRBJ2-5, with D unclear. With 5 bases removed from V and 5 bases from J, the gap between germline ends came to 18 bases. Germline V gives CDR1 SEHNR, CDR2 FQNEAQ (reference sequence). The CDR3 consists of 15 residues. CDR3 protein: CASSPTIGFRETQYF. Here the CDR3 DNA reads TGTGCCAGCAGCCCTACAATCGGGTTCCGGGAGACCCAGTACTTC.

In this sample, this clone is medium-sized. The gene calls are TRBV11-2 and TRBJ1-1; perhaps TRBD1 as D (6 bases). Trimming shortened V by 5 bases and J by 4 bases, and 14 bases separated the two germline ends. The CDR3 spans 14 residues. Germline V lookup: CDR1 SGHAT, CDR2 FQNNGV. The CDR3 reads CASSRGGGGTEAFF. As DNA, the CDR3 is TGTGCCAGCAGCCGAGGGGGGGGTGGCACTGAAGCTTTCTTT. The full variable domain, in which reference TRBV11-2 and TRBJ1-1 provide the parts outside the CDR3, is EAGVAQSPRYKIIEKRQSVAFWCNPISGHATLYWYQQILGQGPKLLIQFQNNGVVDDSQLPKDRFSAERLKGVDSTLKIQPAKLEDSAVYLCASSRGGGGTEAFFGQGTRLTVV.

The CDR3: CASSKDPGLETQYF. The DNA for the CDR3 is TGTGCCAGCAGCAAAGATCCGGGTCTCGAGACCCAGTACTTC. This sequence joins TRBV21-1 and TRBJ2-5; the DNA was not used to check the table's D call, TRBD2. TRBV21-1 is annotated as a pseudogene. The CDR3 loop spans 14 amino acids.

This chain joins TRBV21-1 and TRBJ2-7; the table's D gene call, TRBD2, was not cross checked with the DNA. TRBV21-1 is annotated as a pseudogene. The CDR3 loop spans 16 amino acids. CDR3 nucleotides: TGTGCCAGCAGCCCCAAGGCCGGGACTGGAACCCACGAGCAGTACTTC. Translation gives CASSPKAGTGTHEQYF.

The chain recombines TRBV20-1 with TRBJ1-2; D is ambiguous. This CDR3 is 13 amino acids long. Germline V gene data show CDR1 as DFQATT and CDR2 as SNEGSKA (reference sequence). Deletions cut 3 bases from V and 8 bases from J, with 16 bases between. The CDR3 spells CSASPLGRGGYTF. Written as DNA, the CDR3 is TGCAGTGCTAGTCCCCTGGGTCGGGGAGGCTACACCTTC.

The chain links TRBV7-2 to TRBJ2-3; no definite D call. The germline V and J ends were trimmed by 1 base and 4 bases, with 9 bases remaining between them. The germline V gene has CDR1 SGHTA and CDR2 FQGNSA. This CDR3 comprises 14 residues. CDR3 in amino acids: CASSLGGGADTQYF. The DNA of the CDR3 is TGTGCCAGCAGCTTAGGAGGTGGCGCAGATACGCAGTATTTT.

This clone was detected once. The chain employs TRBV5-5 and TRBJ1-6; D ambiguous. Trimming left V 1 base short and J 8 bases short, with 4 bases between. Germline V gene sequence: CDR1 SGHKS, CDR2 YYEKEE (reference sequence). The CDR3 spans 12 residues. For the CDR3, the DNA is TGTGCCAGCAGCTTGCAGGATTCACCCCTCCACTTT. This sequence encodes CASSLQDSPLHF. Combining the CDR3 with reference TRBV5-5 and TRBJ1-6 gives the whole variable domain DAGVTQSPTHLIKTRGQQVTLRCSPISGHKSVSWYQQVLGQGPQFIFQYYEKEERGRGNFPDRFSARQFPNYSSELNVNALLLGDSALYLCASSLQDSPLHFGNGTRLTVT.

The genes are TRBV7-9 and TRBJ2-7, with TRBD1 identical over 8 bases. With 5 bases clipped from V and 6 bases from J, the junction kept 3 bases outside the gene matches. Germline V gene sequence: CDR1 SEHNR, CDR2 FQNEAQ (reference sequence). The CDR3 consists of 12 residues. The CDR3 nucleotides are TGTGCCAGCAGCAAAACAGGGGGCGAGCAGTACTTC. This codes for CASSKTGGEQYF.

The chain couples TRBV19 to TRBJ1-1, with D unresolved. Germline-derived CDR1 and CDR2 are LNHDA and SQIVND (reference sequence). The CDR3 runs to 14 residues. V shed 5 bases and J shed 3 bases, with 13 bases lying between them. The chain's CDR3 is CASSQVVRDTEAFF. CDR3 nucleotide sequence: TGTGCCAGTAGTCAGGTCGTCCGAGACACTGAAGCTTTCTTT.

The rearrangement joins TRBV28 to TRBJ1-5, with TRBD1 as a possible D gene (6 bases). CDR1 MDHEN and CDR2 SYDVKM come from the germline V gene. Deletions cut 3 bases from V and 3 bases from J, with 15 bases between. The CDR3 runs to 16 residues. Here the CDR3 reads CASSFNRDTLNQPQHF. The CDR3 region has the DNA TGTGCCAGCAGTTTCAACCGGGACACACTCAATCAGCCCCAGCATTTT.

The DNA for the CDR3 is TGTGCCAGCAGCCCTAGCCTAGCGGGGGGCACAGATACGCAGTATTTT. This sequence encodes CASSPSLAGGTDTQYF. The chain couples TRBV7-3 to TRBJ2-3, with TRBD2 matching 10 bases. CDR3 length: 16 amino acids. V gave up 5 bases and J gave up 1 base; unmatched junction bases: 6. Germline-derived CDR1 and CDR2 are SGHTA and FQGTGA.

The gene calls are TRBV9 and TRBJ2-3; D unclear. V lost 0 bases, J lost 3 bases, and 11 bases lay in between. Looked up from germline, CDR1 is SGDLS and CDR2 is YYNGEE. The CDR3 extends over 15 amino acids. The CDR3 sequence: CASSVERHSTDTQYF. CDR3 coding DNA: TGTGCCAGCAGCGTAGAACGTCACTCAACAGATACGCAGTATTTT.

V gene TRBV10-3 combines with J gene TRBJ1-1, with 8 bases fitting TRBD1. Germline loops: CDR1 ENHRY, CDR2 SYGVKD. CDR3 length equals 16 residues. V was pared by 4 bases and J by 2 bases, with 9 bases of the junction left unmatched. CDR3 bases: TGTGCCATCAGTGGTGGGACAGGACTAACAAACACTGAAGCTTTCTTT. Encoded protein: CAISGGTGLTNTEAFF.

The genes are TRBV27 and TRBJ2-1; tentative D call: TRBD2 (6 bases). This CDR3 spans 15 amino acids. Between the trimmed V and J ends, which lost 6 bases and 9 bases, there was a span of 21 bases. CDR1 MNHEY and CDR2 SMNVEV come from the germline V gene (reference sequence). The CDR3 sequence: CASRPAGEATPEQFF. The CDR3 DNA is TGTGCCAGCAGGCCCGCCGGGGAGGCAACACCTGAGCAGTTCTTC.

This clone has only a few counts. The chain recombines TRBV13 with TRBJ2-3, with 8 bases lining up with TRBD2. Germline CDR1 and CDR2: PRHDT and FYEKMQ (reference sequence). The J segment lost 1 base and the V segment lost 5 bases, leaving 5 bases of the junction unmatched. The CDR3 has 15 amino acids. The CDR3 spells CASSPRRGGTDTQYF. The CDR3 coding sequence is TGTGCCAGCAGCCCCAGGCGGGGGGGCACAGATACGCAGTATTTT.

The V call is TRBV6-5, the J call TRBJ1-6, with D possibly being TRBD1 (6 bases). The CDR3 has 13 residues. Germline lookup yields CDR1 MNHEY and CDR2 SVGAGI. The germline V and J ends were trimmed by 7 bases and 7 bases, with 11 bases remaining between them. This chain's CDR3 is CASMWTVNSPLHF. Here the CDR3 DNA reads TGTGCCAGCATGTGGACAGTCAATTCACCCCTCCACTTT.

The chain has TRBV5-4 and TRBJ2-1; D unresolved. Trimming took 3 bases from V and 2 from J, leaving 3 bases between them. This CDR3 region has 12 residues. Germline assignment: CDR1 SGHNT and CDR2 YYREEE (reference sequence). CDR3 residues: CASSSTYNEQFF. CDR3 DNA: TGTGCCAGCAGCTCAACCTACAATGAGCAGTTCTTC.

V gene TRBV24-1 combines with J gene TRBJ1-5, with D possibly being TRBD1 (6 bases). Germline V gene sequence: CDR1 KGHDR, CDR2 SFDVKD. The CDR3 length is 16 residues. Trimming cost V 4 bases and J 5 bases, with 17 bases left between them. In nucleotides, the CDR3 is TGTGCCACCAGTGACCGGGGCTCGGACAGCCATCAGCCCCAGCATTTT. This codes for CATSDRGSDSHQPQHF.

The V gene is TRBV19, the J gene TRBJ1-2, with D perhaps TRBD1 (5 bases). Deletions cut 7 bases from V and 4 bases from J, with 19 bases between. Germline lookup yields CDR1 LNHDA and CDR2 SQIVND (reference sequence). This CDR3 is 15 amino acids long. The chain's CDR3 is CASNTAGLRGYGYTF. The DNA for the CDR3 is TGTGCCAGTAATACCGCGGGGCTCCGGGGCTATGGCTACACCTTC.

Here the CDR3 DNA reads TGTGCCAGCAGCCACGATAGCGGTCCAAGCTCCTACGAGCAGTACTTC. Amino acids: CASSHDSGPSSYEQYF. The chain couples TRBV7-2 to TRBJ2-7, with a weak D call TRBD2 (6 bases). The CDR3 sequence is 16 residues long. With 5 bases removed from V and 0 bases from J, the gap between germline ends came to 17 bases. Germline CDR1 is SGHTA and CDR2 is FQGNSA.